This T cell receptor beta chain was sequenced in a study of blood T cells in healthy people across ages (dated by TCRdb to about 2015). Regarding the research as a whole: In model experiments, roughly one uniquely barcoded TCR beta cDNA molecule per two T cells was captured by template switching. The donors were divided into four age groups: young (average approximately 17 years), middle-aged (approximately 39), aged (around 59) and long-lived (about 80). Two additional independent replicas of 1 million unique cDNA reads from the same blood draw were analyzed for two donors (one aged 18 to 30 and one aged 80 or older). To track age-related changes in TCR beta repertoire diversity, the study relied on deep sequencing normalized with unique cDNA molecular identifiers. The paper's findings and limits, for the study overall: As age increased, observed TCR beta diversity per million T cells dropped in a roughly linear way, and a significant reduction was already evident by age 40. Estimates of total diversity based on one million sequenced T cells were regarded as lower bounds and as underestimates. A strong correlation was found between observed TCR beta diversity and the percentage of naive T cells measured by flow cytometry. The long-lived group showed more naive CD4+ T cells, fewer expanded clones and increased TCR diversity than the aged group, suggesting age selection. Conclusive comparison of naive and antigen-experienced compartments was prevented by the profiling of bulk unsorted PBMCs. Because the CMV infection status of the donors was unknown, age-related changes in expanded clonotypes may potentially have been confounded.

CDR1 and CDR2, looked up from the germline V gene, are SQVTM and ANQGSEA. The CDR3 starts with the cysteine, ends with the phenylalanine, and has 13 residues. Only the CDR3 DNA is retained, 39 bases long and in frame from the first base. A distance of 11 bases separates the germline ends of V and J, which lose 4 bases and 2 bases respectively. In the case of this clonotype: Its antigen is currently not known. No clone much larger than this one lies a single base away; base qualities are absent.

The library was obtained by 5' RACE. The sequencer listed for this sample is Illumina HiSeq 2500. A second about 7 to 12 cycle PCR used a sample-barcoded 5' primer and a J-beta primer mix. Each TCR beta cDNA molecule received a unique molecular identifier from a template-switch 5' adaptor carrying 12 random nucleotides. Each sample yielded at least 3 million CDR3-containing paired-end reads. First-strand cDNA was synthesized from all RNA with the Mint cDNA synthesis kit, primed by a TRBC-specific oligonucleotide. Following uracil-DNA glycosylase treatment, all cDNA underwent a first 18-cycle PCR with the universal primers M1SS and BC2_uni_R. Processing in the source paper ran as follows. Normalization of each sample was performed by random selection of 1 million high-quality reads, each carrying a distinct molecular identifier. Reads with shared molecular identifiers were discarded instead of being binned into consensus sequences. MiTCR, with a Q25 quality threshold and the strictest error-elimination algorithm, was used for CDR3 identification, clonotype clustering and error correction. A nonparametric unseen species model with Euler transformation was used to estimate a lower bound on total TCR beta diversity. TCRdb reworked the public reads: Q25 trimming with fastp, MiXCR clone assembly, productive beta chains retained. Entries that share a CDR3 protein sequence are merged under the most common genes and DNA. None of the V and J calls come from the authors' own analysis; TCRdb made them. The sample table records about 500,000 distinct CDR3 sequences; around 24% of these occur just once. 8.7% of the sample belongs to the ten largest clones.

The donors were some 39 Caucasian individuals from Russia, aged roughly 6 to 100 years, who were systemically healthy. Around 9.9 milliliters of peripheral blood were collected from each donor into EDTA-treated Vacutainer tubes. PBMCs were isolated by Ficoll-Paque density-gradient centrifugation, with at least 7 million obtained per sample. Trizol reagent was used to extract total RNA from the PBMCs, yielding at least 5.5 micrograms per sample. The percentages of naive CD45RAhigh/CD27high T cells were determined by flow cytometry on a PBMC aliquot from every donor. These same records also appear under a second study, on T cells of mothers and their children. That second publication adds: Nine systemically healthy Caucasian individuals, comprising three mothers and their six children, were included as donors. cDNA synthesis consumed the entire amount of extracted RNA, loaded at approximately 1.6 ug RNA in each 15 ul reaction. In the second PCR, sample barcodes and 2-4 random nucleotides were introduced via the M1S primer. Each mother yielded over 9.5 million TCR beta CDR3 reads and each child roughly 3 million reads. Thymic selection shapes the output of TCR recombination in a similar way in related and unrelated pairs, and inherited differences have a minor effect. Normalized repertoire overlap was always found to be slightly, but never significantly, higher in related mother-child pairs than in unrelated mother-child pairs. No persistent microchimeric T cell clones were found, with a detection sensitivity of approximately 110 clones per million clonotypes. To look for features that set related mother-child pairs apart from unrelated individuals, the researchers ran deep NGS to compare the TCR beta repertoires of mothers and children. Mothers averaged 40 +/- 4 years of age and children averaged around 11 +/- 4 years. After adapter ligation with NEBNext reagents, the libraries were sequenced on Illumina HiSeq 2000 with 100+100 nt paired-end reads. To prevent cross-contamination, the mother and child libraries were prepared a month apart and were sequenced in separate runs. Between about 500,000 and 2,300,000 distinct TCR beta clonotypes were identified per donor. Naive TCR beta clonotypes were estimated from low-frequency clonotypes matched to each donor's FACS-determined naive share, without sorting.

The chain is made from TRBV29-1 and TRBJ1-1, and possibly TRBD1, on 6 matching bases. The sequenced sample was blood. This receptor was identified in a boy younger than 18 in good health. The DNA sequence is TGCAGCGTTGGTCGAGGGGGAAACACTGAAGCTTTCTTT. The translation is CSVGRGGNTEAFF. This CDR3, with the reference TRBV29-1 and TRBJ1-1 proteins standing in past its ends, gives the full variable domain SAVISQKPSRDICQRGTSLTIQCQVDSQVTMMFWYRQQPGQSLTLIATANQGSEATYESGFVIDKFPISRPNLTFSTLTVSNMSPEDSSIYLCSVGRGGNTEAFFGQGTRLTVV.